The 21 T cell receptor beta chains presented below share a single source sample, sequenced in a study of T-cell memory formation after mild COVID-19. TCRdb reanalysed the 5' RACE reads using MiXCR and keeps one entry per CDR3 protein. The table lists around 30,000 distinct CDR3 sequences, roughly 12% of them singletons. The material sequenced was PBMCs or a T cell subset sorted from them (not recorded which). These receptors were collected from an adult woman who had mild COVID-19 (a few samples of this study predate the infection). Cell type and time point are not known.

This clonotype was seen ten or more times. The V and J genes are TRBV18 and TRBJ2-6, with D hard to call. The CDR3 is 17 amino acids. With 3 bases removed from V and 0 bases from J, the gap between germline ends came to 12 bases. CDR1 and CDR2 (germline): KGHSH, LQKENI. CDR3 sequence reads: CASSPSGRVSGANVLTF. As DNA, the CDR3 is TGTGCCAGCTCACCCTCGGGCAGAGTCTCTGGGGCCAACGTCCTGACTTTC.

The sample holds many counts of this clonotype. The genes are TRBV4-2 and TRBJ2-5, with 9 nucleotides matching TRBD1. The CDR3 loop spans 15 amino acids. Germline assignment: CDR1 LGHNA and CDR2 YNFKEQ. V was pared by 4 bases and J by 4 bases, with 7 bases of the junction left unmatched. The CDR3 DNA is TGTGCCAGCAGCCGGGACAGGGTTGCAGGAGAGACCCAGTACTTC. As protein: CASSRDRVAGETQYF.

This clonotype was recorded many times. J is TRBJ2-1 and V is TRBV12-3 or TRBV12-4, with D possibly matching TRBD2 (6 bases). This CDR3 has 15 amino acids. V was clipped by 4 bases and J by 1 base, with 11 bases between them. This chain's CDR3 is CASSSRLVSYNEQFF. In nucleotides, the CDR3 is TGTGCCAGCAGTTCAAGACTAGTGTCCTACAATGAGCAGTTCTTC.

The table lists this clonotype with many counts. V gene TRBV19 combines with J gene TRBJ2-1, with TRBD1 matching over 8 bases. This CDR3 contains 14 residues. Trimming at V came to 8 bases and at J to 3 bases, leaving 6 bases not matched to a gene. Germline assignment: CDR1 LNHDA and CDR2 SQIVND (reference sequence). CDR3 sequence (DNA): TGTGCCAGTGGACAGGGTGGGGACTACAATGAGCAGTTCTTC. Amino acid sequence: CASGQGGDYNEQFF.

This clonotype is categorized as medium-sized. The chain carries TRBV12-3 or TRBV12-4 and TRBJ1-2; weak D call: TRBD1 (5 bases). The germline V and J ends were trimmed by 3 bases and 4 bases, with 18 bases remaining between them. There are 16 residues in the CDR3. CDR3 DNA: TGTGCCAGCAGTTTTGGTGGCGACAGTGCCGTCTATGGCTACACCTTC. This sequence encodes CASSFGGDSAVYGYTF.

In regard to this clonotype: A much larger clone sits a single nucleotide away, making a read error possible. The chain links TRBV6-5 to TRBJ1-2; 8 positions match TRBD1. The CDR3 consists of 13 residues. V was pared by 8 bases and J by 8 bases, with 10 bases of the junction left unmatched. CDR1 is MNHEY, CDR2 SVGAGI, per germline. CDR3 loop: CASCPGTGRGYTF. CDR3 nucleotide sequence: TGTGCCAGCTGCCCCGGGACAGGACGAGGCTACACCTTC.

This clonotype was seen repeatedly, ten times or more. The rearrangement uses TRBV20-1 and TRBJ1-1, with D maybe TRBD1 (5 bases). The germline CDR1 and CDR2 sequences are DFQATT and SNEGSKA (reference sequence). Trimming cost V 1 base and J 0 bases, with 6 bases left between them. The CDR3 spans 13 residues. The DNA of the CDR3 is TGCAGTGCTAGAGGACAGATGAACACTGAAGCTTTCTTT. Translation gives CSARGQMNTEAFF.

Many counts were recorded for this clonotype. The chain joins TRBV30 to TRBJ2-5, with D possibly being TRBD1 or TRBD2 (6 bases each). V was clipped by 0 bases and J by 4 bases, with 9 bases between them. Germline CDR1 is GTSNPN and CDR2 is SVGIG (reference sequence). The length of the CDR3 is 13 residues. CDR3 sequence reads: CAWSVGGPETQYF. Here the CDR3 DNA reads TGTGCCTGGAGTGTCGGGGGCCCAGAGACCCAGTACTTC.

This clonotype appeared many times. This sequence joins TRBV29-1 and TRBJ1-1; possible D gene TRBD1, 5 bases. The ends were cut back, 3 bases at V and 5 bases at J, with 13 bases in the middle. The CDR3 has 13 residues. The germline V gene has CDR1 SQVTM and CDR2 ANQGSEA. DNA of the CDR3: TGCAGCGTTGAGCGGGGGGTAGGTACTGAAGCTTTCTTT. Protein product: CSVERGVGTEAFF.

This clonotype was detected many times. The chain uses TRBV12-3 or TRBV12-4 and TRBJ2-5, with no clear D. V lost 3 bases, J lost 1 base, and 9 bases lay in between. This CDR3 is 14 amino acids long. CDR3 nucleotide sequence: TGTGCCAGCAGTTTTTTTCACAGCCAAGAGACCCAGTACTTC. Its translation is CASSFFHSQETQYF.

This clonotype was detected ten times or more. V gene TRBV10-3 combines with J gene TRBJ2-5, with 7 bases that match TRBD1. Trimming took 2 bases from V and 5 from J; bases not matched to a gene: 5. Per the germline V gene, CDR1 is ENHRY and CDR2 is SYGVKD. This CDR3 is built from 14 residues. The chain's CDR3 is CAISEPTGSETQYF. Here the CDR3 DNA reads TGTGCCATCAGTGAGCCGACAGGGTCGGAGACCCAGTACTTC.

This clonotype showed up many times. CDR3 sequence (DNA): TGCAGTGCTAGAGAGACCATAGCGGGACTAGCTTACTTC. This codes for CSARETIAGLAYF. This rearrangement joins TRBV20-1 to TRBJ2-5; 9 bases map to TRBD2. The V gene's germline CDR1 is DFQATT and CDR2 SNEGSKA (reference sequence). The ends lost 0 bases at V and 14 bases at J; junction bases unmatched: 10. This CDR3 comprises 13 residues.

This clonotype was seen many times. The chain employs TRBV7-3 and TRBJ1-2; TRBD1 is a possible D gene (6 bases). This CDR3 spans 13 amino acids. Germline-derived CDR1 and CDR2 are SGHTA and FQGTGA. Trimming stripped 4 bases from V and 4 bases from J, with 10 bases between. CDR3 protein: CASSSARGYGYTF. CDR3 coding DNA: TGTGCCAGCAGCTCGGCCAGGGGCTATGGCTACACCTTC.

This clonotype was counted ten times or more. The chain uses TRBV28 and TRBJ1-2; 11 positions agree with TRBD1. V gave up 10 bases and J gave up 6 bases; unmatched junction bases: 4. This CDR3 region has 12 residues. Germline-derived CDR1 and CDR2 are MDHEN and SYDVKM. The CDR3: CATWTGGDGYTF. The CDR3 DNA reads as TGTGCCACCTGGACAGGGGGCGATGGCTACACCTTC.

J is TRBJ2-1 and V is TRBV27; D possibly corresponds to TRBD2 (5 bases). The germline V and J ends were trimmed by 3 bases and 4 bases, with 13 bases remaining between them. The germline CDR1 and CDR2 sequences are MNHEY and SMNVEV (reference sequence). The CDR3 length is 15 residues. The CDR3, as DNA: TGTGCCAGCAGTTTTGAGGGCCCTCAATACAATGAGCAGTTCTTC. Translating gives CASSFEGPQYNEQFF.

This clonotype was recorded at least ten times. V usage is TRBV19 and J usage is TRBJ1-5; D gene unclear. Trimming stripped 6 bases from V and 1 base from J, with 7 bases between. Per the germline V gene, CDR1 is LNHDA and CDR2 is SQIVND (reference sequence). This CDR3 is built from 13 residues. The CDR3 sequence: CASSRGSNQPQHF. The DNA for the CDR3 is TGTGCCAGTAGCCGAGGAAGCAATCAGCCCCAGCATTTT. Full variable domain (outside the CDR3, taken from reference TRBV19 and TRBJ1-5): DGGITQSPKYLFRKEGQNVTLSCEQNLNHDAMYWYRQDPGQGLRLIYYSQIVNDFQKGDIAEGYSVSREKKESFPLTVTSAQKNPTAFYLCASSRGSNQPQHFGDGTRLSIL.

This clonotype has at least ten counts. The V gene is TRBV5-1, the J gene TRBJ2-7, with D perhaps matching TRBD1 or TRBD2 (6 bases each). V shed 1 base and J shed 2 bases, with 19 bases lying between them. The germline CDR1 and CDR2 sequences are SGHRS and YFSETQ. This CDR3 has 17 residues. The CDR3 nucleotides read TGCGCCAGCAGCTTGCGACAGTGGGGGGCCCCACCCTACGAGCAGTACTTC. Amino acid sequence: CASSLRQWGAPPYEQYF. The whole variable domain, filled in from reference TRBV5-1 and TRBJ2-7, reads KAGVTQTPRYLIKTRGQQVTLSCSPISGHRSVSWYQQTPGQGLQFLFEYFSETQRNKGNFPGRFSGRQFSNSRSEMNVSTLELGDSALYLCASSLRQWGAPPYEQYFGPGTRLTVT.

This clonotype was seen a handful of times. This chain uses TRBV5-1 with TRBJ2-2, with 9 nucleotides matching TRBD2. V was clipped by 1 base and J by 2 bases; unmatched bases: 3. Per germline, CDR1 SGHRS and CDR2 YFSETQ. This CDR3 is built from 16 residues. As DNA, the CDR3 is TGCGCCAGCAGCTTGTCTAGCGGGATAAACACCGGGGAGCTGTTTTTT. This encodes CASSLSSGINTGELFF.

This clonotype has at least ten counts. The J gene is TRBJ1-3, the V gene TRBV4-1; TRBD1 might be the D (5 bases). The CDR3 loop spans 15 amino acids. V was pared by 1 base and J by 3 bases, with 10 bases between. The germline V gene has CDR1 MGHRA and CDR2 YSYEKL. DNA for the CDR3: TGCGCCAGCAGCCAAGCGGGGACTTTTGGAAACACCATATATTTT. This sequence encodes CASSQAGTFGNTIYF.

This clonotype was counted ten times or more. The V and J genes are TRBV12-3 or TRBV12-4 and TRBJ2-5; D ambiguous. Deletions cut 3 bases from V and 4 bases from J, with 3 bases between. The CDR3 is 11 amino acids. CDR3 DNA sequence: TGTGCCAGCAGTTTGAGAGAGACCCAGTACTTC. It yields the protein CASSLRETQYF.

This clonotype was detected many times. The chain has TRBV10-3 and TRBJ2-2; D gene ambiguous. This CDR3 is 13 amino acids long. Trimming shortened V by 7 bases and J by 2 bases, and 8 bases separated the two germline ends. Germline V gives CDR1 ENHRY, CDR2 SYGVKD. In DNA form, the CDR3 reads TGTGCCATCAAACAGTTTAACACCGGGGAGCTGTTTTTT. Its protein product is CAIKQFNTGELFF.